These 12 T cell receptor beta chains came from one sample sequenced in a study of T cell responses to AZD1222 COVID-19 vaccine. TCRdb's copy holds only in-frame clones and misses some; the assay was immunoSEQ multiplex PCR. The table has roughly 270,000 clones, 94% seen once; the top ten hold around 0.57%. The sample was peripheral blood, taken 28 days after the second AZD1222 dose. All receptors derive from an adult who received the AZD1222 COVID-19 vaccine.

The chain joins TRBV7-9 to TRBJ1-4, with D hard to call. There are 12 residues in the CDR3. The V gene's germline CDR1 is SEHNR and CDR2 FQNEAQ (reference sequence). Trimming took off 5 bases at V and 12 bases at J, with 13 bases between the two ends. The CDR3 protein is CASSLDLRELFF. As DNA, the CDR3 is TGTGCCAGCAGCCTAGACCTCAGAGAACTGTTTTTT.

This clone was seen only once. The V call is TRBV11-2, the J call TRBJ1-6, with D possibly TRBD1 on 5 matching bases. The CDR3 is made up of 14 amino acids. In germline, CDR1 is SGHAT, CDR2 FQNNGV. V was shortened by 0 bases and J by 9 bases, with 9 bases between the two germline ends. This CDR3 is CASSLEPGGSPLHF. In DNA form, the CDR3 reads TGTGCCAGCAGCTTAGAGCCTGGGGGTTCACCCCTCCACTTT.

This CDR3 reads CASSLTPPPANYGYTF. The DNA of the CDR3 is TGTGCCAGCAGCTTAACACCTCCCCCAGCTAACTATGGCTACACCTTC. The chain has TRBV7-3 and TRBJ1-2; D not certain. The CDR3 is 16 amino acids. In germline, CDR1 is SGHTA, CDR2 FQGTGA. V gave up 0 bases and J gave up 0 bases, with 11 bases separating them.

V and J are TRBV6-2 or TRBV6-3 and TRBJ1-2, with 8 bases that match TRBD1. Germline loops: CDR1 MNHEY, CDR2 SVGEGT. This CDR3 has 16 amino acids. V was clipped by 0 bases and J by 7 bases; unmatched bases: 10. For the CDR3, the DNA is TGTGCCAGCAGTTACTCGGCCTTTCGGACAGGGACTGGCTACACCTTC. Amino acids: CASSYSAFRTGTGYTF.

J is TRBJ2-2 and V is TRBV11-2; D is uncertain. Germline CDR1 reads SGHAT; CDR2 reads FQNNGV. V was clipped by 1 base and J by 5 bases, with 14 bases between them. The CDR3 length is 16 residues. DNA of the CDR3: TGTGCCAGCAGCTTAGGCCAGATATCCCTGACCGGGGAGCTGTTTTTT. It codes for CASSLGQISLTGELFF.

The rearrangement links TRBV7-2 to TRBJ2-1, with 8 bases fitting TRBD2. The CDR3 is made up of 16 amino acids. The V segment lost 0 bases and the J segment 7 bases; nucleotides outside the gene matches: 8. The germline V gene has CDR1 SGHTA and CDR2 FQGNSA. CDR3 protein: CASSLAAQRERNEQFF. The CDR3 DNA is TGTGCCAGCAGCTTAGCGGCCCAGCGGGAGAGGAATGAGCAGTTCTTC.

V usage is TRBV7-2 and J usage is TRBJ1-5; D is unresolved. The CDR3 sequence is 13 residues long. Trimming shortened V by 2 bases and J by 6 bases, and 8 bases separated the two germline ends. Germline loops: CDR1 SGHTA, CDR2 FQGNSA. The CDR3 sequence is CASSLRGIQPQHF. As DNA, the CDR3 is TGTGCCAGCAGCTTAAGAGGGATTCAGCCCCAGCATTTT. The whole variable domain, remainder taken from reference TRBV7-2 and TRBJ1-5, is GAGVSQSPSNKVTEKGKDVELRCDPISGHTALYWYRQSLGQGLEFLIYFQGNSAPDKSGLPSDRFSAERTGGSVSTLTIQRTQQEDSAVYLCASSLRGIQPQHFGDGTRLSIL.

The rearrangement uses TRBV11-2 and TRBJ1-1, with D possibly being TRBD1 (5 bases). V was clipped by 3 bases and J by 11 bases, with 13 bases between them. The CDR3 runs 12 residues. Germline V gene sequence: CDR1 SGHAT, CDR2 FQNNGV. DNA of the CDR3: TGTGCCAGCAGCTTTTTGACAGTAAGCGCTTTCTTT. Translation: CASSFLTVSAFF. The whole variable domain, remainder taken from reference TRBV11-2 and TRBJ1-1, is EAGVAQSPRYKIIEKRQSVAFWCNPISGHATLYWYQQILGQGPKLLIQFQNNGVVDDSQLPKDRFSAERLKGVDSTLKIQPAKLEDSAVYLCASSFLTVSAFFGQGTRLTVV.

The chain is built from TRBV2 and TRBJ1-2; D is unresolved. Per the germline V gene, CDR1 is SNHLY and CDR2 is FYNNEI. The CDR3 is 13 amino acids. With 4 bases removed from V and 4 bases from J, the gap between germline ends came to 10 bases. CDR3 amino acids: CASSVRVGYGYTF. The DNA of the CDR3 is TGTGCCAGCAGTGTTCGGGTGGGCTATGGCTACACCTTC.

The chain carries TRBV10-2 and TRBJ1-2, with 7 bases fitting TRBD1. Germline V gene lookup returns CDR1 WSHSY and CDR2 SAAADI. The CDR3 consists of 12 residues. V dropped 8 bases and J dropped 3; count of bases not matched to a gene: 3. The CDR3 protein is CASRQGDYGYTF. The CDR3 DNA follows: TGCGCCAGCCGACAGGGTGACTATGGCTACACCTTC.

The genes are TRBV2 and TRBJ1-1, with 9 bases aligning to TRBD1. From germline, CDR1 is SNHLY and CDR2 FYNNEI. The CDR3 covers 15 residues. Trimming took 4 bases from V and 1 from J; bases not matched to a gene: 4. CDR3 in DNA: TGTGCCAGCAGTGGATCGGGACAGGGGAACACTGAAGCTTTCTTT. This gives the protein CASSGSGQGNTEAFF.

The chain employs TRBV11-2 and TRBJ2-4; D gene unclear. Germline values: CDR1 SGHAT, CDR2 FQNNGV. V lost 5 bases to trimming and J lost 1 base, with 12 bases between them. The CDR3 is 15 amino acids. The CDR3, as DNA: TGTGCCAGCAGCCAAATTCGATGGGCCAAAAACATTCAGTACTTC. Its translation is CASSQIRWAKNIQYF.